This T cell receptor (beta chain) was found in a study of OX40 agonist ivuxolimab in advanced cancers. Germline-derived CDR1 and CDR2 are SGHTA and FQGNSA. This CDR3 region has 16 residues. V trimming: 3 bases; J trimming: 6 bases; junction bases outside the gene matches: 6. This clone was counted between two and nine times. The assay was immunoSEQ multiplex PCR, and TCRdb's table has in-frame clones only and misses some. The table shows over 40,000 clones, with 80% to 85% occurring only once. Here the sequenced sample was CD4+ or CD8+ T cells sorted from blood, taken in a trial of the OX40 agonist ivuxolimab. The receptor comes from an adult with an advanced solid tumor such as melanoma, head and neck, liver or kidney cancer. This chain connects TRBV7-2 to TRBJ2-3, with 13 bases fitting TRBD2. The CDR3 here is CASSFTSGGAGDTQYF. Here the CDR3 DNA reads TGTGCCAGCAGCTTCACTAGCGGGGGGGCAGGTGATACGCAGTATTTT.